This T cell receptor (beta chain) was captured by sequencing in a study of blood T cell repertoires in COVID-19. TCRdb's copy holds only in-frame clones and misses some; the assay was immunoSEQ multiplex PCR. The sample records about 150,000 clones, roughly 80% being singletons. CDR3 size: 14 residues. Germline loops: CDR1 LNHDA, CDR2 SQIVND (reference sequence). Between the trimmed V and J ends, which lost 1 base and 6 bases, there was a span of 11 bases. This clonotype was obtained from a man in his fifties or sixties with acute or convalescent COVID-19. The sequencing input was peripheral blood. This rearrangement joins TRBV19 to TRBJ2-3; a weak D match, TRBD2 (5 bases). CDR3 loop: CASSIGLPGDTQYF. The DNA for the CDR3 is TGTGCCAGTAGTATAGGGCTCCCGGGGGATACGCAGTATTTT.